A single sample gave rise to the 7 T cell receptor beta chains below, sequenced in a study of naive and memory T cell subsets. Amplification of ligated cDNA took four PCR rounds with SP2 and nested alpha and beta constant primers. One entry per CDR3 protein results from TCRdb running MiXCR on the UMI-ligation and nested PCR reads. The sample has about 25,000 distinct CDR3 sequences; 5% to 5.5% are singletons. TCR cDNA received a 3' ligated oligonucleotide that carried a UMI. Sequenced: blood. These receptors were collected from an adult in good health.

This clonotype has only a few counts. A read error may explain this, as a much larger clone is one base away. V usage is TRBV6-5 and J usage is TRBJ1-2; a possible D gene is TRBD1 (5 bases). Germline CDR1 reads MNHEY; CDR2 reads SVGAGI. CDR3 length equals 13 residues. For the CDR3, the DNA is TGTGCCAGCAGTTACTCGAAAGGGGCTGGCGACACCTTC. This sequence encodes CASSYSKGAGDTF.

The sample holds a few counts of this clonotype. A much larger clone lies one base from this, so it may be a read error. V usage is TRBV7-2 and J usage is TRBJ1-6, with D possibly matching TRBD1 (6 bases). CDR1 and CDR2 (germline): SGHTA, FQGNSA. This CDR3 spans 14 amino acids. DNA of the CDR3: TGTGCCAGCAGCCTTCGCAGGGGCGGTTCACCCCTCTACTTT. Its protein product is CASSLRRGGSPLYF. The whole variable domain, remainder taken from reference TRBV7-2 and TRBJ1-6, is GAGVSQSPSNKVTEKGKDVELRCDPISGHTALYWYRQSLGQGLEFLIYFQGNSAPDKSGLPSDRFSAERTGGSVSTLTIQRTQQEDSAVYLCASSLRRGGSPLYFGNGTRLTVT.

This clonotype has a count of ten or more. The chain is built from TRBV7-9 and TRBJ2-1; 9 bases are shared with TRBD2. V lost 5 bases and J lost 1; bases outside the gene matches: 12. Germline lookup yields CDR1 SEHNR and CDR2 FQNEAQ (reference sequence). The CDR3 runs 18 residues. The CDR3 region is CASSPHRGAGGSYNEQFF. The CDR3 DNA is TGTGCCAGCAGCCCACACCGGGGAGCGGGAGGATCCTACAATGAGCAGTTCTTC.

The sample holds many counts of this clonotype. This chain uses TRBV7-8 with TRBJ2-3, with D tentatively TRBD1 (6 bases). CDR1 and CDR2 (germline): SGHVS, FQNEAQ. Trimming left V 5 bases short and J 4 bases short, with 16 bases between. The CDR3 length is 15 residues. CDR3 loop: CASSPPRAGADTQYF. The CDR3 DNA reads as TGTGCCAGCAGCCCACCCAGGGCAGGGGCAGATACGCAGTATTTT.

This clonotype was recorded at least ten times. J is TRBJ1-3 and V is TRBV13; D gene unclear. The CDR3 sequence is 16 residues long. V lost 0 bases and J lost 4, with 13 bases in between. Germline assignment: CDR1 PRHDT and CDR2 FYEKMQ (reference sequence). CDR3 sequence reads: CASSLGPYSRGNTIYF. As DNA, the CDR3 is TGTGCCAGCAGCTTAGGTCCGTACTCGAGGGGAAACACCATATATTTT.

Ten or more counts support this clonotype. This chain links TRBV27 with TRBJ1-2, with D possibly TRBD1 on 6 matching bases. This CDR3 region has 14 residues. V lost 5 bases to trimming and J lost 7 bases, with 17 bases between them. CDR1 and CDR2 from the germline V gene are MNHEY and SMNVEV (reference sequence). CDR3 nucleotide sequence: TGTGCCAGCAGTCCCTTCGGGGGGGCGCGTGGCTACACCTTC. Protein: CASSPFGGARGYTF.

The chain couples TRBV5-4 to TRBJ2-5, with TRBD2 as a possible D gene (5 bases). The CDR3 is made up of 14 amino acids. Trimming took off 4 bases at V and 5 bases at J, with 15 bases between the two ends. Germline V gene sequence: CDR1 SGHNT, CDR2 YYREEE (reference sequence). The chain's CDR3 is CASSPRTDPETQYF. CDR3 DNA: TGTGCCAGCAGCCCTCGGACTGACCCGGAGACCCAGTACTTC.